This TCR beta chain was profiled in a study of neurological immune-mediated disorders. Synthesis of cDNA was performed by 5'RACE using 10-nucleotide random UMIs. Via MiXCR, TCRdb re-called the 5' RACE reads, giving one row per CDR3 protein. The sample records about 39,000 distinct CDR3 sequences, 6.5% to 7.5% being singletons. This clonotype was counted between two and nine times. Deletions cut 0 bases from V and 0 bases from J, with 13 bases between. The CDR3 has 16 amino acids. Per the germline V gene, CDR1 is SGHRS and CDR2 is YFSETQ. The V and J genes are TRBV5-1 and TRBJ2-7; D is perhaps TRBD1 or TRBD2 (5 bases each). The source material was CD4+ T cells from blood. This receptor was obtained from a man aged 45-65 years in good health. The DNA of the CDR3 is TGCGCCAGCAGCTTGGGTCGTCCAGGGAGCTCCTACGAGCAGTACTTC. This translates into CASSLGRPGSSYEQYF.